Listed here are 18 T cell receptor beta chains from one sample, sequenced in a study of PD-L1 blockade in urothelial cancer. Clones were sequenced by immunoSEQ multiplex PCR, and TCRdb holds only the in-frame ones, with some missing. This table holds around 42,000 clones, about 80% found once. Sequenced here: PBMCs, sampled around atezolizumab (anti-PD-L1) treatment. The receptors come from a man aged 70 or older with urothelial cancer.

The chain employs TRBV9 and TRBJ2-3; no clear D gene. The V gene lost 4 bases and the J gene lost 2 bases, with 17 bases spanning the gap. Germline loops: CDR1 SGDLS, CDR2 YYNGEE. This CDR3 has 16 residues. The CDR3 sequence: CASSKDLYGSTDTQYF. CDR3 coding DNA: TGTGCCAGCAGCAAAGACCTATACGGGTCCACAGATACGCAGTATTTT.

The chain carries TRBV4-3 and TRBJ2-6; D is possibly TRBD1 (6 bases). This CDR3 region has 16 residues. Trimming took off 3 bases at V and 0 bases at J, with 9 bases between the two ends. Per the germline V gene, CDR1 is LGHNA and CDR2 is YSLEER. CDR3 in amino acids: CASSQGHASGANVLTF. For the CDR3, the DNA is TGCGCCAGCAGCCAGGGACATGCCTCTGGGGCCAACGTCCTGACTTTC.

The chain couples TRBV4-1 to TRBJ2-7, with 7 bases aligning to TRBD1. The CDR3 is made up of 15 amino acids. Germline lookup yields CDR1 MGHRA and CDR2 YSYEKL. The junction had 8 bases not matched to a gene; V was cut back by 3 bases and J by 3 bases. This chain's CDR3 is CASSHDQGVIYEQYF. CDR3 nucleotide sequence: TGCGCCAGCAGCCACGATCAGGGGGTAATCTACGAGCAGTACTTC.

The rearrangement uses TRBV9 and TRBJ2-5, with 10 positions matching TRBD2. The trim removed 2 bases at V and 5 bases at J, leaving 6 bases unmatched. This CDR3 comprises 15 residues. The germline V gene encodes CDR1 SGDLS and CDR2 YYNGEE. The CDR3 spells CASSVSSGSGETQYF. Written as DNA, the CDR3 is TGTGCCAGCAGCGTGTCTAGCGGGAGCGGTGAGACCCAGTACTTC.

This clone was recorded only once. The rearrangement joins TRBV6-5 to TRBJ2-3; D perhaps matches TRBD2 (5 bases). CDR3 length: 15 residues. CDR1 is MNHEY, CDR2 SVGAGI, per germline. The V end was cut by 6 bases, the J end by 3 bases, with 16 bases between. CDR3 region: CASSPQTSGTDTQYF. The CDR3 DNA reads TGTGCCAGCAGCCCACAAACTAGTGGTACAGATACGCAGTATTTT.

This sequence joins TRBV7-3 and TRBJ2-2, with D possibly TRBD1 on 5 matching bases. The CDR3 extends over 15 amino acids. The germline CDR1 and CDR2 sequences are SGHTA and FQGTGA. The V and J ends lost 2 bases and 1 base respectively, with 8 bases between them. The DNA for the CDR3 is TGTGCCAGCAGCTTACAGACAGAGAACACCGGGGAGCTGTTTTTT. Amino acid sequence: CASSLQTENTGELFF.

The rearrangement uses TRBV19 and TRBJ1-5; TRBD1 matches 11 bases. Germline V CDR1 and CDR2: LNHDA, SQIVND (reference sequence). The V and J ends lost 7 bases and 3 bases, in that order; junction bases with no gene match: 5. The CDR3 contains 15 residues. The CDR3 protein is CASIRTGGYNQPQHF. CDR3 in DNA: TGTGCCAGTATTCGGACAGGGGGCTACAATCAGCCCCAGCATTTT. Full variable domain (missing parts from reference TRBV19 and TRBJ1-5): DGGITQSPKYLFRKEGQNVTLSCEQNLNHDAMYWYRQDPGQGLRLIYYSQIVNDFQKGDIAEGYSVSREKKESFPLTVTSAQKNPTAFYLCASIRTGGYNQPQHFGDGTRLSIL.

The chain links TRBV7-2 to TRBJ2-3, with 8 bases matching TRBD1. Trimming removed 8 bases from V and 1 base from J; junction bases left unmatched: 5. Germline-derived CDR1 and CDR2 are SGHTA and FQGNSA. The CDR3 has 14 amino acids. CDR3 bases: TGTGCCAGCTCCGGGGGACAGGGCACAGATACGCAGTATTTT. Translated: CASSGGQGTDTQYF.

The chain employs TRBV5-1 and TRBJ2-1; TRBD2 matches 9 bases. The germline V gene encodes CDR1 SGHRS and CDR2 YFSETQ. Trimming removed 2 bases from V and 6 bases from J; junction bases left unmatched: 9. There are 16 residues in the CDR3. CDR3 loop: CASSFFPSGGSNEQFF. Here the CDR3 DNA reads TGCGCCAGCAGCTTTTTCCCCAGCGGGGGGTCCAATGAGCAGTTCTTC.

V is TRBV7-6 and J is TRBJ1-5; D not resolved. The germline gives CDR1 SGHVS, CDR2 FNYEAQ. The CDR3 extends over 16 amino acids. The ends were cut back, 4 bases at V and 0 bases at J, with 13 bases in the middle. The CDR3 loop reads CASSSYIGSSNQPQHF. The CDR3 DNA reads as TGTGCCAGCAGCTCCTATATAGGGAGTAGCAATCAGCCCCAGCATTTT. The variable domain in full, completed from reference TRBV7-6 and TRBJ1-5, reads GAGVSQSPRYKVTKRGQDVALRCDPISGHVSLYWYRQALGQGPEFLTYFNYEAQQDKSGLPNDRFSAERPEGSISTLTIQRTEQRDSAMYRCASSSYIGSSNQPQHFGDGTRLSIL.

The chain uses TRBV9 and TRBJ1-1, with 7 bases matching TRBD1. V lost 2 bases and J lost 6; bases outside the gene matches: 7. Germline CDR1 reads SGDLS; CDR2 reads YYNGEE. The CDR3 spans 14 residues. As DNA, the CDR3 is TGTGCCAGCAGCGTTGCCGACAGGGCGGCTGAAGCTTTCTTT. Encoded protein: CASSVADRAAEAFF.

This clone is a singleton in its sample. The V gene is TRBV4-2, the J gene TRBJ2-5; 8 positions match TRBD1. V trimming: 3 bases; J trimming: 2 bases; junction bases outside the gene matches: 5. Germline-derived CDR1 and CDR2 are LGHNA and YNFKEQ. CDR3 length: 15 amino acids. CDR3 sequence: CASSQGDRGQETQYF. In DNA form, the CDR3 reads TGTGCCAGCAGCCAGGGAGACAGGGGACAAGAGACCCAGTACTTC.

The chain joins TRBV6-1 to TRBJ2-5; possible D gene TRBD1, 7 bases. The V end was cut by 8 bases, the J end by 2 bases, with 12 bases between. The CDR3 is 13 residues long. Germline values: CDR1 MNHNS, CDR2 SASEGT. CDR3 DNA sequence: TGTGCCAGCGGAGGGACAGATCAAGAGACCCAGTACTTC. Amino acids: CASGGTDQETQYF.

The CDR3 protein is CASKVRTGTNQPQHF. In DNA, the CDR3 is TGTGCCAGTAAAGTTCGGACAGGGACCAATCAGCCCCAGCATTTT. The gene calls are TRBV19 and TRBJ1-5, with TRBD1 matching 8 bases. After removal of 7 bases from V and 3 bases from J, the junction contained 8 bases not matched to a gene. Germline CDR1 LNHDA, CDR2 SQIVND (reference sequence). There are 15 residues in the CDR3. The full variable domain, completed using reference TRBV19 and TRBJ1-5, is DGGITQSPKYLFRKEGQNVTLSCEQNLNHDAMYWYRQDPGQGLRLIYYSQIVNDFQKGDIAEGYSVSREKKESFPLTVTSAQKNPTAFYLCASKVRTGTNQPQHFGDGTRLSIL.

This clone has just one count. The chain has TRBV30 and TRBJ2-5; 8 nucleotides match TRBD1. The CDR3 spans 14 residues. With 4 bases clipped from V and 4 bases from J, the junction kept 8 bases outside the gene matches. Germline V lookup: CDR1 GTSNPN, CDR2 SVGIG (reference sequence). CDR3 protein: CAWKSQGEGETQYF. DNA of the CDR3: TGTGCCTGGAAATCACAGGGGGAAGGAGAGACCCAGTACTTC.

The chain links TRBV19 to TRBJ2-7; 9 nucleotides align to TRBD1. From germline, CDR1 is LNHDA and CDR2 SQIVND (reference sequence). V lost 3 bases, J lost 1 base, and 1 base stayed unmatched. The CDR3 spans 14 residues. CDR3 sequence: CASSMGTGSYEQYF. The CDR3 DNA reads TGTGCCAGTAGTATGGGGACAGGGTCCTACGAGCAGTACTTC. Full variable domain (missing parts from reference TRBV19 and TRBJ2-7): DGGITQSPKYLFRKEGQNVTLSCEQNLNHDAMYWYRQDPGQGLRLIYYSQIVNDFQKGDIAEGYSVSREKKESFPLTVTSAQKNPTAFYLCASSMGTGSYEQYFGPGTRLTVT.

This chain connects TRBV7-9 to TRBJ1-5, with unresolved D. CDR1 and CDR2 (germline): SEHNR, FQNEAQ (reference sequence). This CDR3 is 14 amino acids long. The V end was cut by 1 base, the J end by 4 bases, with 8 bases between. In DNA, the CDR3 is TGTGCCAGCAGCTTAGAACAGACAAATCAGCCCCAGCATTTT. It yields the protein CASSLEQTNQPQHF.

The chain links TRBV29-1 to TRBJ2-7; D might be TRBD1 (6 bases). The CDR3 has 15 amino acids. The V end lost 6 bases, the J end lost 3 bases, and 21 bases lay between the germline ends. Germline V gene data show CDR1 as SQVTM and CDR2 as ANQGSEA. Here the CDR3 DNA reads TGCAGCGTGGAGGTTGGGGGCCTTCCTATCTACGAGCAGTACTTC. It encodes CSVEVGGLPIYEQYF.